Shown below are 24 T cell receptor beta chains from a single sample sequenced in a study of patients and donors after allogeneic stem cell transplantation. Via MiXCR, TCRdb re-called the RT-PCR reads, giving one row per CDR3 protein. Of roughly 180,000 distinct CDR3 sequences in the sample, around two fifths were seen once. Sample: blood, either unsorted or a sorted T cell fraction (not recorded which). Every receptor here comes from a human donor who was either an allogeneic HSCT recipient or a stem cell or donor lymphocyte infusion donor (not recorded which). It is not recorded whose cells these are; they may come from a transplant donor.

The table lists this clonotype with a few counts. This chain joins TRBV27 and TRBJ1-2; D remains unclear. The CDR3 extends over 14 amino acids. V shed 2 bases and J shed 2 bases, with 9 bases lying between them. Germline V CDR1 and CDR2: MNHEY, SMNVEV (reference sequence). CDR3 residues: CASSLENGNYGYTF. CDR3 nucleotide sequence: TGTGCCAGCAGTTTAGAGAACGGAAACTATGGCTACACCTTC.

The chain carries TRBV7-2 and TRBJ1-3, with TRBD1 identical over 8 bases. V was clipped by 5 bases and J by 4 bases; unmatched bases: 4. Germline lookup yields CDR1 SGHTA and CDR2 FQGNSA. CDR3 length: 14 residues. The chain's CDR3 is CASSLRDRGNTIYF. For the CDR3, the DNA is TGTGCCAGCAGCCTCCGGGACAGGGGAAACACCATATATTTT.

This clonotype was found a few times. J is TRBJ2-7 and V is TRBV10-3; D is possibly TRBD1 (6 bases). The ends were cut back, 2 bases at V and 4 bases at J, with 18 bases in the middle. The CDR3 runs to 16 residues. Germline V gene sequence: CDR1 ENHRY, CDR2 SYGVKD. The DNA for the CDR3 is TGTGCCATCAGTGAGACCTCGAGGGGGTCCCGTTACGAGCAGTACTTC. It translates to CAISETSRGSRYEQYF.

The chain employs TRBV7-6 and TRBJ2-2; D is unclear. In germline, CDR1 is SGHVS, CDR2 FNYEAQ. V lost 5 bases and J lost 4, with 14 bases in between. The CDR3 is made up of 15 amino acids. CDR3 residues: CASSNGVDGTGELFF. In DNA, the CDR3 is TGTGCCAGCAGCAACGGAGTAGATGGCACCGGGGAGCTGTTTTTT.

The gene calls are TRBV5-8 and TRBJ1-1; tentative D call: TRBD1 (5 bases). CDR1 is SGHTS, CDR2 YDEGEE, per germline. The CDR3 sequence is 14 residues long. Trimming left V 2 bases short and J 3 bases short, with 11 bases between. CDR3 region: CASSFQDSDTEAFF. The DNA for the CDR3 is TGTGCCAGCAGCTTTCAAGACAGCGACACTGAAGCTTTCTTT.

This clonotype was counted between two and nine times. The chain employs TRBV7-9 and TRBJ1-1; D not certain. Per the germline V gene, CDR1 is SEHNR and CDR2 is FQNEAQ (reference sequence). This CDR3 contains 15 residues. V was clipped by 1 base and J by 3 bases, with 12 bases between them. The CDR3 reads CASSLGDGLDTEAFF. The CDR3 DNA sequence: TGTGCCAGCAGCTTAGGGGATGGCCTCGACACTGAAGCTTTCTTT.

This clonotype has more than one count but fewer than ten. This sequence joins TRBV27 and TRBJ1-1, with TRBD1 matching 9 bases. In germline, CDR1 is MNHEY, CDR2 SMNVEV (reference sequence). Trimming took 5 bases from V and 3 from J; bases not matched to a gene: 10. The CDR3 length is 16 residues. CDR3 nucleotides: TGTGCCAGCAGTCCATGGACAGGGGTGAAGCACACTGAAGCTTTCTTT. It encodes CASSPWTGVKHTEAFF.

The genes are TRBV12-3 or TRBV12-4 and TRBJ2-5; a weak D match, TRBD1 (6 bases). V lost 5 bases to trimming and J lost 3 bases, with 16 bases between them. CDR3 length: 15 amino acids. The CDR3 region has the DNA TGTGCCAGCAGTATCCAGGGGAGAGGGGAAGAGACCCAGTACTTC. Amino acid sequence: CASSIQGRGEETQYF.

The genes are TRBV29-1 and TRBJ2-3; D is uncertain. The length of the CDR3 is 12 residues. Trimming pared 7 bases from V and 0 bases from J, leaving 8 bases between. CDR1 and CDR2 (germline): SQVTM, ANQGSEA. The CDR3 bases are TGCAGCGGTCGAGACAGCACAGATACGCAGTATTTT. Amino acid sequence: CSGRDSTDTQYF.

The chain recombines TRBV4-3 with TRBJ2-3; D remains unclear. The CDR3 loop spans 15 amino acids. Germline lookup yields CDR1 LGHNA and CDR2 YSLEER. The V end was cut by 0 bases, the J end by 2 bases, with 9 bases between. CDR3 region: CASSQEMDYTDTQYF. The CDR3 DNA reads as TGCGCCAGCAGCCAAGAAATGGATTACACAGATACGCAGTATTTT.

V usage is TRBV28 and J usage is TRBJ1-1; D call uncertain. V was shortened by 2 bases and J by 1 base, with 11 bases between the two germline ends. The length of the CDR3 is 15 residues. CDR1 and CDR2 (germline): MDHEN, SYDVKM. This CDR3 reads CASSLPALTNTEAFF. CDR3 DNA sequence: TGTGCCAGCAGTTTACCCGCGTTGACGAACACTGAAGCTTTCTTT.

The sample holds a few counts of this clonotype. The chain uses TRBV4-2 and TRBJ1-2; TRBD1 aligns across 7 bases. Germline loops: CDR1 LGHNA, CDR2 YNFKEQ. The J segment lost 2 bases and the V segment lost 1 base, leaving 7 bases of the junction unmatched. The CDR3 is 16 amino acids. The CDR3 nucleotides are TGTGCCAGCAGCCAAGGGGAAAGGGGGCGCAACTATGGCTACACCTTC. It codes for CASSQGERGRNYGYTF.

The chain couples TRBV30 to TRBJ1-6; D is perhaps TRBD1 (5 bases). Trimming left V 3 bases short and J 9 bases short, with 15 bases between. The germline CDR1 and CDR2 sequences are GTSNPN and SVGIG (reference sequence). The CDR3 consists of 14 residues. Written as DNA, the CDR3 is TGTGCCTGGAGCCCGACAGCTAATCCTTCACCCCTCCACTTT. Amino acids: CAWSPTANPSPLHF.

V gene TRBV5-6 combines with J gene TRBJ1-5; D is unresolved. Trimming pared 6 bases from V and 2 bases from J, leaving 15 bases between. The CDR3 length is 15 residues. The germline gives CDR1 SGHDT, CDR2 YYEEEE. The CDR3 DNA sequence: TGTGCCAGCATCTCCTCTGAGTTCGGCAATCAGCCCCAGCATTTT. Amino acids: CASISSEFGNQPQHF.

This clonotype turned up a few times. V and J are TRBV6-5 and TRBJ1-1; no clear D. V lost 4 bases and J 1 base, leaving 7 bases between the germline ends. This CDR3 has 13 residues. The germline CDR1 and CDR2 sequences are MNHEY and SVGAGI. The CDR3 loop is CASSWQENTEAFF. CDR3 coding DNA: TGTGCCAGCAGTTGGCAGGAGAACACTGAAGCTTTCTTT.

The rearrangement uses TRBV7-8 and TRBJ2-2; D might be TRBD1 (5 bases). Trimming left V 4 bases short and J 4 bases short, with 10 bases between. CDR1 is SGHVS and CDR2 is FQNEAQ in the germline V gene. This CDR3 is 14 amino acids long. CDR3 amino acids: CASSSREVTGELFF. The CDR3 DNA is TGTGCCAGCAGCTCCAGGGAAGTCACCGGGGAGCTGTTTTTT.

This clonotype was recorded a few times. The rearrangement links TRBV5-6 to TRBJ1-5, with a weak D call TRBD1 (6 bases). The CDR3 loop spans 16 amino acids. Deletions cut 0 bases from V and 3 bases from J, with 13 bases between. Germline CDR1 reads SGHDT; CDR2 reads YYEEEE. The CDR3 reads CASSLGTETNNQPQHF. Here the CDR3 DNA reads TGTGCCAGCAGCTTGGGGACAGAAACAAACAATCAGCCCCAGCATTTT.

The V and J genes are TRBV6-5 and TRBJ2-3, with D perhaps assigned TRBD1 or TRBD2 (5 bases each). Deletions cut 7 bases from V and 2 bases from J, with 25 bases between. Germline lookup yields CDR1 MNHEY and CDR2 SVGAGI. The CDR3 is 18 residues long. The CDR3 here is CASTGPGDRTKTTDTQYF. Written as DNA, the CDR3 is TGTGCCAGCACCGGGCCCGGGGACCGCACCAAAACCACAGATACGCAGTATTTT.

V usage is TRBV20-1 and J usage is TRBJ2-3; D tentatively fits TRBD1 or TRBD2 (7 bases each). Germline values: CDR1 DFQATT, CDR2 SNEGSKA (reference sequence). The V gene lost 5 bases and the J gene lost 4 bases, with 25 bases spanning the gap. The CDR3 runs 17 residues. The CDR3 reads CSARPAPSTGRADTQYF. As DNA, the CDR3 is TGCAGTGCTCGCCCGGCCCCATCGACAGGGAGGGCAGATACGCAGTATTTT.

The chain joins TRBV2 to TRBJ2-7; D remains ambiguous. The CDR3 runs to 13 residues. Per the germline V gene, CDR1 is SNHLY and CDR2 is FYNNEI. Trimming removed 2 bases at V and 5 bases at J, with 10 bases between. CDR3 amino acids: CASSEPRPNEQYF. The CDR3 coding sequence is TGTGCCAGCAGTGAACCGAGACCTAACGAGCAGTACTTC.

This clonotype was detected a few times. The chain uses TRBV12-3 or TRBV12-4 and TRBJ1-2; a weak D match, TRBD1 (6 bases). Trimming left V 3 bases short and J 6 bases short, with 17 bases between. The CDR3 has 15 amino acids. CDR3: CASSFGDKTFHGYTF. The CDR3 DNA follows: TGTGCCAGCAGTTTCGGGGACAAAACGTTCCATGGCTACACCTTC.

CDR3 protein: CASSPWEGRTEAFF. For the CDR3, the DNA is TGTGCCAGCAGTCCCTGGGAGGGAAGGACTGAAGCTTTCTTT. This chain connects TRBV12-3 or TRBV12-4 to TRBJ1-1; no clear D. With 5 bases removed from V and 5 bases from J, the gap between germline ends came to 15 bases. The CDR3 length is 14 residues.

This clonotype was detected only a few times. The chain links TRBV28 to TRBJ2-7; 11 bases align to TRBD1. V shed 3 bases, J shed 3 bases, and the junction held 1 base outside the gene matches. CDR3 length equals 14 residues. Looked up from germline, CDR1 is MDHEN and CDR2 is SYDVKM. The CDR3 DNA reads as TGTGCCAGCAGTTTCGGGACAGGGGGCTACGAGCAGTACTTC. Amino acid sequence: CASSFGTGGYEQYF.

This chain uses TRBV20-1 with TRBJ2-3; D is uncertain. The CDR3 runs 11 residues. Trimming pared 6 bases from V and 5 bases from J, leaving 9 bases between. Germline lookup yields CDR1 DFQATT and CDR2 SNEGSKA (reference sequence). The CDR3 is CSAQTGDTQYF. Here the CDR3 DNA reads TGCAGTGCCCAGACTGGAGATACGCAGTATTTT.